Below, 4 T cell receptor beta chains from the same sample are listed, as sequenced in a study of CD4 T cells in relation to SARS-CoV-2 and coronaviruses. Some clones are missing from TCRdb's copy, which holds only in-frame ones; the method was immunoSEQ multiplex PCR. The sample shows around 62,000 clones, approximately 94% of them seen only once. CD4+ T cells from unexposed donors were obtained before the COVID-19 pandemic (2011-2018). The sequenced sample was naive CD4+ T cells from PBMCs. The subset denotes: naive CD4+ T cells isolated by negative enrichment. These receptors all stem from a human donor in good health.

The chain carries TRBV28 and TRBJ1-3, with D hard to call. The CDR3 runs 13 residues. CDR1 and CDR2 (germline): MDHEN, SYDVKM. With 11 bases removed from V and 9 bases from J, the gap between germline ends came to 20 bases. In DNA form, the CDR3 reads TGTGCCTCAACAGTTTCCCAAAGAAGCACCATATATTTT. Its protein product is CASTVSQRSTIYF.

The J gene is TRBJ2-3, the V gene TRBV5-1; 14 bases align to TRBD2. The J segment lost 13 bases and the V segment lost 4 bases, leaving 8 bases of the junction unmatched. The length of the CDR3 is 14 residues. Germline assignment: CDR1 SGHRS and CDR2 YFSETQ. This CDR3 is CASSQTSGREIKYF. CDR3 DNA: TGCGCCAGCAGCCAGACTAGCGGGAGGGAGATAAAGTATTTT. The full variable domain, in which reference TRBV5-1 and TRBJ2-3 provide the parts outside the CDR3, is KAGVTQTPRYLIKTRGQQVTLSCSPISGHRSVSWYQQTPGQGLQFLFEYFSETQRNKGNFPGRFSGRQFSNSRSEMNVSTLELGDSALYLCASSQTSGREIKYFGPGTRLTVL.

The chain uses TRBV27 and TRBJ1-5; 7 bases are a match to TRBD1. Germline V CDR1 and CDR2: MNHEY, SMNVEV (reference sequence). After removal of 6 bases from V and 7 bases from J, the junction contained 9 bases not matched to a gene. The CDR3 is 14 residues long. The chain's CDR3 is CASSTTGYGQPQHF. As DNA, the CDR3 is TGTGCCAGCAGCACGACAGGGTACGGACAGCCCCAGCATTTT.

V and J are TRBV3-1 (or the pseudogene TRBV3-2) and TRBJ1-6, with D maybe TRBD1 (5 bases). The CDR3 runs 16 residues. The V end was cut by 3 bases, the J end by 8 bases, with 17 bases between. Germline CDR1 LGHDT, CDR2 YNNKEL (reference sequence). The CDR3 region is CASSQAQGRTDSPLHF. Here the CDR3 DNA reads TGTGCCAGCAGCCAGGCCCAGGGACGGACGGATTCACCCCTCCACTTT.